Below, 17 T cell receptor beta chains from the same sample are listed, as sequenced in a study of memory CD4+ T cells and cytomegalovirus serostatus. TCRdb keeps only in-frame clones here, not all; method: immunoSEQ multiplex PCR. The sample comprises roughly 50,000 clones, roughly 80% of which are singletons, and about 0.8% rests with the top ten. The sort gate was single viable CD3+CD4+CD8-CD45RO+ cells for memory CD4+ T cells. The sequencing sample was made of memory CD4+ T cells from blood. The receptors were gathered from an adult in good health and CMV-seronegative.

This clone was found many times. The V gene is TRBV15, the J gene TRBJ1-3, with D perhaps TRBD1 (5 bases). The CDR3 sequence is 15 residues long. Per the germline V gene, CDR1 is LNHNV and CDR2 is YYDKDF (reference sequence). V gave up 0 bases and J gave up 2 bases, with 8 bases separating them. The CDR3 coding sequence is TGTGCCACCAGCAGAGAGGGAGGGGCTGGAAACACCATATATTTT. This gives the protein CATSREGGAGNTIYF.

In the case of this clone: This specimen includes other DNA sequences encoding the same CDR3. The CDR3 sequence: CASRGEYEQYF. The CDR3 DNA reads as TGTGCCAGCAGGGGGGAGTACGAGCAGTACTTC. The chain is built from TRBV28 and TRBJ2-7, with D perhaps given as TRBD1 or TRBD2 (5 bases each). This CDR3 is 11 amino acids long. The germline CDR1 and CDR2 sequences are MDHEN and SYDVKM. V dropped 6 bases and J dropped 4 bases, with 7 bases sitting between them. Variable domain in full (rest from reference TRBV28 and TRBJ2-7): DVKVTQSSRYLVKRTGEKVFLECVQDMDHENMFWYRQDPGLGLRLIYFSYDVKMKEKGDIPEGYSVSREKKERFSLILESASTNQTSMYLCASRGEYEQYFGPGTRLTVT.

This rearrangement joins TRBV7-3 to TRBJ2-1; tentative D call: TRBD2 (6 bases). Trimming removed 2 bases at V and 3 bases at J, with 11 bases between. The germline V gene encodes CDR1 SGHTA and CDR2 FQGTGA. CDR3 length equals 15 residues. Written as DNA, the CDR3 is TGTGCCAGCAGCTTAGGGCGGGGTTACTACAATGAGCAGTTCTTC. Translating gives CASSLGRGYYNEQFF.

This chain joins TRBV29-1 and TRBJ1-1, with TRBD1 as a possible D gene (5 bases). Germline V lookup: CDR1 SQVTM, CDR2 ANQGSEA. The length of the CDR3 is 14 residues. Trimming stripped 3 bases from V and 10 bases from J, with 21 bases between. In nucleotides, the CDR3 is TGCAGCGTTGAGGGGCAGACCACCAACCGGCGAGCTTTCTTT. Translated: CSVEGQTTNRRAFF.

The DNA for the CDR3 is TGTGCCAGCTCACCGCAGGTTCGCCACACCACAGATACGCAGTATTTT. It encodes CASSPQVRHTTDTQYF. This chain connects TRBV18 to TRBJ2-3; D unclear. The CDR3 sequence is 16 residues long. V lost 3 bases and J 2 bases, leaving 15 bases between the germline ends. CDR1 is KGHSH and CDR2 is LQKENI in the germline V gene.

The rearrangement joins TRBV29-1 to TRBJ1-1; D is possibly TRBD1 (6 bases). The germline gives CDR1 SQVTM, CDR2 ANQGSEA. The CDR3 sequence is 14 residues long. The V and J ends lost 6 bases and 6 bases respectively, with 20 bases between them. The CDR3 loop is CSVTHTGQPAEAFF. The CDR3 DNA reads TGCAGCGTGACCCACACAGGGCAACCAGCTGAAGCTTTCTTT.

The rearrangement joins TRBV18 to TRBJ1-5, with D perhaps TRBD1 (6 bases). V was shortened by 5 bases and J by 1 base, with 12 bases between the two germline ends. The length of the CDR3 is 15 residues. Looked up from germline, CDR1 is KGHSH and CDR2 is LQKENI. The CDR3 nucleotides are TGTGCCAGCTCAAGCAACAGGGCCAGCAATCAGCCCCAGCATTTT. Translation gives CASSSNRASNQPQHF.

This clone came up a few times. The rearrangement links TRBV11-3 to TRBJ2-7; D gene uncertain. The CDR3 spans 13 residues. V dropped 2 bases and J dropped 7 bases, with 12 bases sitting between them. Germline CDR1 reads SGHNT; CDR2 reads YENEEA. CDR3 protein: CASSLPGRREQYF. CDR3 DNA: TGTGCCAGCAGCTTACCCGGGCGGAGAGAGCAGTACTTC.

V and J are TRBV27 and TRBJ1-5, with D maybe TRBD1 (5 bases). In germline, CDR1 is MNHEY, CDR2 SMNVEV (reference sequence). Trimming removed 0 bases from V and 6 bases from J, with 9 bases in between. The CDR3 is 14 residues long. In DNA form, the CDR3 reads TGTGCCAGCAGTTTATCAGGGGTGGGTCAGCCCCAGCATTTT. Translating gives CASSLSGVGQPQHF.

The chain links TRBV5-1 to TRBJ2-3; either TRBD1 or TRBD2 may fit D (5 bases each). Germline V lookup: CDR1 SGHRS, CDR2 YFSETQ. The CDR3 consists of 14 residues. Trimming shortened V by 8 bases and J by 0 bases, and 13 bases separated the two germline ends. Here the CDR3 DNA reads TGCGCCAGTTCTCGGGACCGCAGCACAGATACGCAGTATTTT. Its protein is CASSRDRSTDTQYF.

This clone showed up just a few times. The chain links TRBV30 to TRBJ1-4; D perhaps matches TRBD1 (5 bases). The germline gives CDR1 GTSNPN, CDR2 SVGIG (reference sequence). V was trimmed by 5 bases and J by 4 bases, leaving 14 bases between them. The CDR3 length is 14 residues. The CDR3 is CAWSRLGGNEKLFF. CDR3 nucleotides: TGTGCCTGGTCCCGACTGGGGGGTAATGAAAAACTGTTTTTT.

The chain uses TRBV12-5 and TRBJ1-1; the D gene is possibly TRBD1 (6 bases). Germline CDR1 is LGHNT and CDR2 is FRNRAP. CDR3 size: 18 residues. The V end lost 5 bases, the J end lost 1 base, and 23 bases lay between the germline ends. CDR3 nucleotides: TGTGCTAGTGGTCCCTATTCGGGGGCCCTGTTAAGGAACACTGAAGCTTTCTTT. This codes for CASGPYSGALLRNTEAFF. Looking up the rest from reference TRBV12-5 and TRBJ1-1 gives the full variable domain: DARVTQTPRHKVTEMGQEVTMRCQPILGHNTVFWYRQTMMQGLELLAYFRNRAPLDDSGMPKDRFSAEMPDATLATLKIQPSEPRDSAVYFCASGPYSGALLRNTEAFFGQGTRLTVV.

V usage is TRBV7-9 and J usage is TRBJ1-3; possible D gene TRBD1, 6 bases. Trimming left V 2 bases short and J 4 bases short, with 9 bases between. The CDR3 runs 14 residues. CDR1 SEHNR and CDR2 FQNEAQ come from the germline V gene (reference sequence). The CDR3 loop reads CASSLRGRGNTIYF. The CDR3 DNA reads as TGTGCCAGCAGCTTACGGGGGCGAGGAAACACCATATATTTT.

The V and J genes are TRBV2 and TRBJ2-1; D may be TRBD1 (6 bases). Trimming shortened V by 2 bases and J by 4 bases, and 12 bases separated the two germline ends. Germline V gene sequence: CDR1 SNHLY, CDR2 FYNNEI. The CDR3 runs 15 residues. In nucleotides, the CDR3 is TGTGCCAGCAGTGAACAGGGGACCCCTTACAATGAGCAGTTCTTC. Translating gives CASSEQGTPYNEQFF.

The chain joins TRBV12-5 to TRBJ2-7; D may be TRBD1 (6 bases). Germline V gives CDR1 LGHNT, CDR2 FRNRAP. There are 12 residues in the CDR3. The V and J ends lost 4 bases and 6 bases respectively, with 10 bases between them. CDR3 in DNA: TGTGCTAGTGGTTCTACAGGGTTCGAGCAGTACTTC. Its translation: CASGSTGFEQYF.

DNA of the CDR3: TGTGCCAGCAGCTTGCTAAACCACATGAACACTGAAGCTTTCTTT. This sequence encodes CASSLLNHMNTEAFF. The chain couples TRBV5-6 to TRBJ1-1; D is uncertain. Trimming pared 1 base from V and 0 bases from J, leaving 10 bases between. The CDR3 consists of 15 residues. Germline V CDR1 and CDR2: SGHDT, YYEEEE.

The genes are TRBV18 and TRBJ1-1; D is perhaps TRBD1 (5 bases). The CDR3 is 17 residues long. With 2 bases removed from V and 1 base from J, the gap between germline ends came to 17 bases. The germline V gene encodes CDR1 KGHSH and CDR2 LQKENI. CDR3 sequence (DNA): TGTGCCAGCTCACCAAGAGTAAGTGACAGCTCGAACACTGAAGCTTTCTTT. It is translated as CASSPRVSDSSNTEAFF.